These 10 T cell receptor beta chains were sequenced from one sample in a study of T-cell memory formation after mild COVID-19. TCRdb redid the calling of the 5' RACE reads with MiXCR, one entry per CDR3 protein. Among about 84,000 distinct CDR3 sequences listed, 11% to 15% were seen once. Sequences were obtained from PBMCs or a T cell subset sorted from them (not recorded which). All receptors derive from an adult woman who had mild COVID-19 (a few samples of this study predate the infection). Cell type and time point are not known.

This clonotype was counted a few times. V usage is TRBV12-3 or TRBV12-4 and J usage is TRBJ2-1; TRBD2 matches 11 bases. The CDR3 runs 15 residues. Trimming took 6 bases from V and 6 from J; bases not matched to a gene: 7. CDR3 loop: CASRDLAGGINEQFF. The CDR3 nucleotides are TGTGCCAGCAGAGACCTAGCGGGAGGCATCAATGAGCAGTTCTTC.

This clonotype was recorded at least ten times. This chain connects TRBV7-9 to TRBJ2-5, with D maybe TRBD2 (5 bases). Germline CDR1 and CDR2: SEHNR and FQNEAQ (reference sequence). V lost 2 bases to trimming and J lost 4 bases, with 14 bases between them. This CDR3 comprises 15 residues. The CDR3 loop is CASSLSFSDRETQYF. The CDR3 coding sequence is TGTGCCAGCAGCTTATCTTTTAGCGACCGAGAGACCCAGTACTTC.

The rearrangement uses TRBV20-1 and TRBJ1-5; 8 bases agree with TRBD1. V was pared by 5 bases and J by 7 bases, with 10 bases of the junction left unmatched. The CDR3 consists of 14 residues. CDR1 is DFQATT and CDR2 is SNEGSKA in the germline V gene (reference sequence). CDR3 in DNA: TGCAGTGCTCAGGGGGGACAGGACTCCCAGCCCCAGCATTTT. This encodes CSAQGGQDSQPQHF.

The gene calls are TRBV12-3 or TRBV12-4 and TRBJ2-5; D possibly matches TRBD1 or TRBD2 (6 bases each). V lost 6 bases to trimming and J lost 0 bases, with 11 bases between them. This CDR3 is 14 amino acids long. CDR3 sequence reads: CASRLGGYQETQYF. In DNA, the CDR3 is TGTGCCAGCAGACTAGGGGGGTACCAAGAGACCCAGTACTTC.

The V and J genes are TRBV19 and TRBJ2-3; 7 bases map to TRBD2. The CDR3 has 16 amino acids. CDR1 and CDR2 (germline): LNHDA, SQIVND (reference sequence). V dropped 7 bases and J dropped 4; count of bases not matched to a gene: 14. The CDR3 here is CASKSTPSGTSDTQYF. CDR3 bases: TGTGCCAGTAAGTCCACCCCTAGCGGTACTTCAGATACGCAGTATTTT.

The chain couples TRBV4-1 to TRBJ2-5; 13 positions agree with TRBD2. The V and J ends lost 3 bases and 5 bases, in that order; junction bases with no gene match: 6. In germline, CDR1 is MGHRA, CDR2 YSYEKL. The CDR3 has 16 amino acids. The CDR3 nucleotides read TGCGCCAGCAGCCATGGGGGGACTAGCGGGGATGAGACCCAGTACTTC. It codes for CASSHGGTSGDETQYF.

This clonotype was observed many times. This chain connects TRBV4-3 to TRBJ1-1; D perhaps matches TRBD1 (6 bases). The CDR3 is 15 residues long. The germline V gene has CDR1 LGHNA and CDR2 YSLEER. With 0 bases removed from V and 0 bases from J, the gap between germline ends came to 8 bases. CDR3 residues: CASSQEQGLNTEAFF. CDR3 bases: TGCGCCAGCAGCCAAGAACAGGGATTGAACACTGAAGCTTTCTTT.

This clonotype has only a few counts. The V and J genes are TRBV25-1 and TRBJ2-1, with D possibly matching TRBD1 (6 bases). Trimming stripped 5 bases from V and 5 bases from J, with 25 bases between. CDR3 length: 18 residues. Per the germline V gene, CDR1 is MGHDK and CDR2 is SYGVNS. DNA of the CDR3: TGTGCCAGCAGTCTGAATAAGCCAGGGGTCGGGATTAACAATGAGCAGTTCTTC. Encoded protein: CASSLNKPGVGINNEQFF.

The chain couples TRBV19 to TRBJ2-5; no definite D call. CDR1 and CDR2 (germline): LNHDA, SQIVND (reference sequence). The length of the CDR3 is 13 residues. V was clipped by 8 bases and J by 1 base, with 11 bases between them. The CDR3 region is CASGLDFQETQYF. The CDR3, as DNA: TGTGCCAGTGGCTTAGATTTCCAAGAGACCCAGTACTTC. Looking up the rest from reference TRBV19 and TRBJ2-5 gives the full variable domain: DGGITQSPKYLFRKEGQNVTLSCEQNLNHDAMYWYRQDPGQGLRLIYYSQIVNDFQKGDIAEGYSVSREKKESFPLTVTSAQKNPTAFYLCASGLDFQETQYFGPGTRLLVL.

This clonotype was observed a single time. The chain has TRBV30 and TRBJ2-2; D ambiguous. Trimming took 3 bases from V and 1 from J, leaving 9 bases between them. Germline loops: CDR1 GTSNPN, CDR2 SVGIG (reference sequence). The CDR3 spans 14 residues. CDR3 amino acids: CAWREQLNTGELFF. CDR3 nucleotide sequence: TGTGCCTGGAGGGAACAGCTGAACACCGGGGAGCTGTTTTTT.